This T cell receptor (beta chain) stems from a study of immune evolution from preneoplasia to lung adenocarcinoma. Patients had resection in Japan or China between the mid-2010s and the late 2010s. The CDR3 is made up of 13 amino acids. CDR1 is WSHSY and CDR2 is SAAADI in the germline V gene. Germline trimming cut 8 bases from V and 4 bases from J; bases unmatched to any gene: 4. Libraries were prepared by immunoSEQ multiplex PCR; TCRdb keeps only in-frame clonotypes and omits some of them. The sample lists some 2,400 clones; approximately 80% were seen once. Study-wide results and caveats: Later-stage lesions seemingly showed higher T cell density and diversity than normal lung. Top clone share appeared to fall from AAH through AIS, MIA, adenocarcinoma.

About this clone: The antigen is unknown.

This receptor was identified in a person aged 65 to 79 with lung adenocarcinoma. The sequencing input was FFPE adjacent normal lung tissue. The chain is built from TRBV10-2 and TRBJ2-7; 11 bases agree with TRBD2. The CDR3 nucleotides read TGCGCCAGCGAGGCTAGCGGGGGGTACGAGCAGTACTTC. It codes for CASEASGGYEQYF.